The 14 T cell receptor beta chains below all came from one sample that was sequenced in a study of blood T cell repertoires in COVID-19. Here immunoSEQ multiplex PCR was the method, and the copy in TCRdb shows in-frame clones only, minus some. The profile covers 95,000 to 110,000 clones, with about 89% appearing a single time and 4.9% taken by the ten largest. The specimen was peripheral blood. The receptor source for this set is a man in his forties or fifties with active or convalescent COVID-19.

This chain connects TRBV14 to TRBJ1-3, with unresolved D. Germline CDR1 reads SGHDN; CDR2 reads FVKESK. This CDR3 contains 16 residues. Trimming took 5 bases from V and 0 from J, leaving 14 bases between them. The CDR3 loop reads CASSTKASFSGNTIYF. CDR3 DNA: TGTGCCAGCAGCACAAAAGCGAGTTTCTCTGGAAACACCATATATTTT.

V gene TRBV27 combines with J gene TRBJ1-4, with D unclear. Germline assignment: CDR1 MNHEY and CDR2 SMNVEV (reference sequence). This CDR3 is 14 amino acids long. With 6 bases removed from V and 6 bases from J, the gap between germline ends came to 14 bases. The CDR3 DNA reads TGTGCCAGCAGCCGACCTGGCAGCGATGAAAAACTGTTTTTT. This sequence encodes CASSRPGSDEKLFF.

This chain connects TRBV30 to TRBJ2-2, with D perhaps matching TRBD1 (6 bases). CDR3 length equals 13 residues. Per germline, CDR1 GTSNPN and CDR2 SVGIG (reference sequence). Trimming removed 5 bases from V and 5 bases from J, with 12 bases in between. CDR3 in DNA: TGTGCCTGGTTAAGACAGGCGACCGGGGAGCTGTTTTTT. Translated, it gives CAWLRQATGELFF.

This rearrangement joins TRBV6-2 or TRBV6-3 to TRBJ2-1; 8 nucleotides agree with TRBD2. The germline V gene has CDR1 MNHEY and CDR2 SVGEGT. This CDR3 contains 18 residues. The junction had 12 bases not matched to a gene; V was cut back by 0 bases and J by 5 bases. The chain's CDR3 is CASSYSRSAGEVDNEQFF. In nucleotides, the CDR3 is TGTGCCAGCAGTTACTCGAGATCAGCGGGAGAGGTAGACAATGAGCAGTTCTTC.

The chain combines TRBV9 with TRBJ1-1; D uncertain. The CDR3 totals 13 residues. The germline V gene has CDR1 SGDLS and CDR2 YYNGEE. V gave up 0 bases and J gave up 5 bases, with 8 bases separating them. The CDR3 DNA sequence: TGTGCCAGCAGCGTAGTTGCGAGTACTGAAGCTTTCTTT. Encoded protein: CASSVVASTEAFF. The whole variable domain, remainder taken from reference TRBV9 and TRBJ1-1, is DSGVTQTPKHLITATGQRVTLRCSPRSGDLSVYWYQQSLDQGLQFLIQYYNGEERAKGNILERFSAQQFPDLHSELNLSSLELGDSALYFCASSVVASTEAFFGQGTRLTVV.

The V call is TRBV27, the J call TRBJ1-4, with D tentatively TRBD1 (5 bases). CDR1 and CDR2 from the germline V gene are MNHEY and SMNVEV (reference sequence). The CDR3 sequence is 14 residues long. V was pared by 6 bases and J by 4 bases, with 12 bases between. In nucleotides, the CDR3 is TGTGCCAGCAGCCCGAGACAGAGTAATGAAAAACTGTTTTTT. Its translation is CASSPRQSNEKLFF.

This clone showed up just once. The chain uses TRBV7-9 and TRBJ2-7, with 7 bases aligning to TRBD1. With 3 bases clipped from V and 6 bases from J, the junction kept 2 bases outside the gene matches. The germline V gene encodes CDR1 SEHNR and CDR2 FQNEAQ (reference sequence). The CDR3 is 12 residues long. The DNA of the CDR3 is TGTGCCAGCAGCTTGGGACAGACCGAGCAGTACTTC. It yields the protein CASSLGQTEQYF.

The rearrangement uses TRBV28 and TRBJ1-1; D not certain. This CDR3 contains 16 residues. Trimming stripped 5 bases from V and 2 bases from J, with 18 bases between. CDR1 and CDR2 (germline): MDHEN, SYDVKM. CDR3 sequence reads: CASSLGPGEGNTEAFF. The CDR3 DNA reads as TGTGCCAGCAGTCTAGGGCCGGGCGAGGGAAACACTGAAGCTTTCTTT.

Only one count was recorded for this clone. The chain links TRBV4-1 to TRBJ1-2; no firm D call. Germline V CDR1 and CDR2: MGHRA, YSYEKL. The CDR3 contains 15 residues. V was trimmed by 3 bases and J by 1 base, leaving 12 bases between them. DNA for the CDR3: TGCGCCAGCAGCCATTCATCCGGTCTTAACTATGGCTACACCTTC. Its translation: CASSHSSGLNYGYTF.

V usage is TRBV4-3 and J usage is TRBJ1-1, with 7 bases lining up with TRBD1. The germline V gene has CDR1 LGHNA and CDR2 YSLEER. The CDR3 runs 17 residues. V was pared by 3 bases and J by 0 bases, with 10 bases of the junction left unmatched. CDR3 region: CASSHAQDRWMNTEAFF. The CDR3 bases are TGCGCCAGCAGCCATGCCCAGGACAGGTGGATGAACACTGAAGCTTTCTTT.

For the CDR3, the DNA is TGTGCCAGCAGTCCCCCACAGGGAAACTATGGCTACACCTTC. It specifies CASSPPQGNYGYTF. This chain connects TRBV7-9 to TRBJ1-2; tentative D call: TRBD1 (6 bases). Trimming took 6 bases from V and 2 from J, leaving 13 bases between them. The CDR3 consists of 14 residues. Germline values: CDR1 SEHNR, CDR2 FQNEAQ (reference sequence).

This rearrangement joins TRBV5-1 to TRBJ2-5; D might be TRBD2 (6 bases). Germline CDR1 SGHRS, CDR2 YFSETQ. The CDR3 contains 17 residues. V lost 1 base and J 7 bases, leaving 23 bases between the germline ends. The CDR3 protein is CASSLSGGGTYPGTQYF. The DNA for the CDR3 is TGCGCCAGCAGCTTGAGTGGGGGAGGTACCTACCCCGGGACCCAGTACTTC.

This clone occurred a few times. The chain joins TRBV10-3 to TRBJ2-1, with a weak D call TRBD2 (6 bases). Germline-derived CDR1 and CDR2 are ENHRY and SYGVKD. The CDR3 is 15 amino acids. V was clipped by 10 bases and J by 8 bases, with 24 bases between them. In DNA, the CDR3 is TGTGCCACCGCCGGAGGGACGGGGTCCTTGGATGAGCAGTTCTTC. It is translated as CATAGGTGSLDEQFF.

The chain combines TRBV7-9 with TRBJ2-1; possibly TRBD2 for D (6 bases). Trimming shortened V by 1 base and J by 3 bases, and 13 bases separated the two germline ends. CDR1 and CDR2 from the germline V gene are SEHNR and FQNEAQ (reference sequence). The CDR3 runs to 16 residues. CDR3 loop: CASSLDGGIFYNEQFF. The CDR3 nucleotides read TGTGCCAGCAGCTTAGACGGCGGGATATTCTACAATGAGCAGTTCTTC.